One sample yielded the 22 T cell receptor beta chains listed below, sequenced in a study of T cell clonotyping in hematopoietic cell transplantation. TCRdb's table, derived via immunoSEQ multiplex PCR, lists solely in-frame clones and lacks some. The sample includes about 44,000 clones, around 95% of them seen just once. Sequencing was performed on peripheral blood mononuclear cells. Source of these receptors: a woman in her 50s in good health. Some clones in this sample may be carry-over from other donors' samples.

This clone was recorded only once. The gene calls are TRBV5-1 and TRBJ2-5, with unresolved D. CDR1 SGHRS and CDR2 YFSETQ come from the germline V gene. Trimming took off 2 bases at V and 2 bases at J, with 7 bases between the two ends. The CDR3 has 13 residues. Here the CDR3 DNA reads TGCGCCAGCAGCTTACAACTGCAAGAGACCCAGTACTTC. This codes for CASSLQLQETQYF.

The chain couples TRBV6-5 to TRBJ1-1; 8 nucleotides line up with TRBD1. Trimming cost V 2 bases and J 2 bases; bases outside gene matches: 7. The CDR3 loop spans 16 amino acids. Germline CDR1 and CDR2: MNHEY and SVGAGI. CDR3 amino acids: CASSYTAGGSNTEAFF. CDR3 nucleotide sequence: TGTGCCAGCAGTTACACGGCAGGGGGCTCAAACACTGAAGCTTTCTTT.

This clone was recorded once. The CDR3 sequence is CASLGQHSYEQYF. CDR3 nucleotide sequence: TGTGCCAGTTTGGGACAGCACTCCTACGAGCAGTACTTC. This chain connects TRBV5-5 to TRBJ2-7; 7 bases agree with TRBD1. The CDR3 covers 13 residues. Germline V CDR1 and CDR2: SGHKS, YYEKEE (reference sequence). Losses at the gene ends were 8 bases for V and 0 bases for J; bases not matched to a gene: 5.

CDR3 in amino acids: CATGRDRDRNIQYF. The CDR3 DNA sequence: TGTGCCACGGGGAGGGACAGGGACAGAAACATTCAGTACTTC. V usage is TRBV19 and J usage is TRBJ2-4; 9 bases line up with TRBD1. Germline V gives CDR1 LNHDA, CDR2 SQIVND (reference sequence). The CDR3 is 14 residues long. Unmatched junction bases numbered 10, after V lost 10 bases and J lost 6 bases.

This clone was counted a single time. A read error may produce the germline difference seen at one junction end. This chain uses TRBV7-9 with TRBJ1-2; D is uncertain. This CDR3 is built from 9 residues. CDR1 is SEHNR, CDR2 FQNEAQ, per germline (reference sequence). The CDR3 here is CASSDGPGF. The CDR3 bases are TGTGCCAGCAGCGACGGGCCGGGCTTC.

This clone was recorded a few times. This chain uses TRBV27 with TRBJ2-7, with 12 bases identical to TRBD1. Germline assignment: CDR1 MNHEY and CDR2 SMNVEV (reference sequence). Trimming took 5 bases from V and 3 from J; bases not matched to a gene: 5. The CDR3 consists of 15 residues. CDR3 nucleotide sequence: TGTGCCAGCAGTACGGGACAGGGGGCCATCTACGAGCAGTACTTC. Protein product: CASSTGQGAIYEQYF.

V usage is TRBV5-6 and J usage is TRBJ2-1; 7 nucleotides align to TRBD1. This CDR3 comprises 16 residues. The ends lost 0 bases at V and 7 bases at J; junction bases unmatched: 10. Germline CDR1 is SGHDT and CDR2 is YYEEEE. The CDR3 here is CASSLGPGQRSNEQFF. As DNA, the CDR3 is TGTGCCAGCAGCTTGGGTCCGGGACAGAGGTCGAATGAGCAGTTCTTC.

V usage is TRBV19 and J usage is TRBJ1-1, with D unresolved. CDR3 length equals 14 residues. The V gene lost 8 bases and the J gene lost 3 bases, with 16 bases spanning the gap. CDR1 and CDR2 (germline): LNHDA, SQIVND (reference sequence). CDR3 sequence (DNA): TGTGCCAGTTCTTTCCAGAATGGTGACACTGAAGCTTTCTTT. Translated, it gives CASSFQNGDTEAFF. Using reference TRBV19 and TRBJ1-1 for the parts outside the CDR3, the full variable domain is DGGITQSPKYLFRKEGQNVTLSCEQNLNHDAMYWYRQDPGQGLRLIYYSQIVNDFQKGDIAEGYSVSREKKESFPLTVTSAQKNPTAFYLCASSFQNGDTEAFFGQGTRLTVV.

The chain uses TRBV5-4 and TRBJ1-1; D gene unclear. The ends were cut back, 5 bases at V and 0 bases at J, with 14 bases in the middle. The germline gives CDR1 SGHNT, CDR2 YYREEE (reference sequence). This CDR3 region has 15 residues. Here the CDR3 reads CASSPIDGMNTEAFF. CDR3 nucleotides: TGTGCCAGCAGTCCGATCGACGGGATGAACACTGAAGCTTTCTTT. The full variable domain, rest sourced from reference TRBV5-4 and TRBJ1-1, is ETGVTQSPTHLIKTRGQQVTLRCSSQSGHNTVSWYQQALGQGPQFIFQYYREEENGRGNFPPRFSGLQFPNYSSELNVNALELDDSALYLCASSPIDGMNTEAFFGQGTRLTVV.

V and J are TRBV7-2 and TRBJ1-1, with D unresolved. The V gene lost 4 bases and the J gene lost 3 bases, with 12 bases spanning the gap. This CDR3 region has 14 residues. Germline V gene lookup returns CDR1 SGHTA and CDR2 FQGNSA. This chain's CDR3 is CASSSRIVDTEAFF. The CDR3 coding sequence is TGTGCCAGCAGCTCCCGGATAGTGGACACTGAAGCTTTCTTT. Using reference TRBV7-2 and TRBJ1-1 for the parts outside the CDR3, the full variable domain is GAGVSQSPSNKVTEKGKDVELRCDPISGHTALYWYRQSLGQGLEFLIYFQGNSAPDKSGLPSDRFSAERTGGSVSTLTIQRTQQEDSAVYLCASSSRIVDTEAFFGQGTRLTVV.

The chain combines TRBV28 with TRBJ2-3, with a possible D match to TRBD2 (6 bases). The germline CDR1 and CDR2 sequences are MDHEN and SYDVKM. Trimming took off 6 bases at V and 2 bases at J, with 9 bases between the two ends. The CDR3 loop spans 13 amino acids. The CDR3 DNA follows: TGTGCCAGCAGGGGCGGGGCCACAGATACGCAGTATTTT. This sequence encodes CASRGGATDTQYF.

The chain is built from TRBV14 and TRBJ1-1; weak D call: TRBD1 (5 bases). V was clipped by 2 bases and J by 4 bases, with 8 bases between them. This CDR3 is built from 13 residues. Germline CDR1 SGHDN, CDR2 FVKESK. CDR3 in DNA: TGTGCCAGCAGCCAACAGGGTGGCACTGAAGCTTTCTTT. Translated: CASSQQGGTEAFF.

The chain joins TRBV6-5 to TRBJ1-1; D gene uncertain. V gave up 3 bases and J gave up 1 base, with 6 bases separating them. The CDR3 loop spans 13 amino acids. Looked up from germline, CDR1 is MNHEY and CDR2 is SVGAGI. The CDR3, as DNA: TGTGCCAGCAGTTATGCCAGGAACACTGAAGCTTTCTTT. Translated, it gives CASSYARNTEAFF.

The chain employs TRBV14 and TRBJ1-1, with 11 bases matching TRBD1. The CDR3 has 15 amino acids. V gave up 4 bases and J gave up 6 bases; unmatched junction bases: 7. Germline V gene lookup returns CDR1 SGHDN and CDR2 FVKESK. The CDR3 DNA sequence: TGTGCCAGCAGCCTCGGACAGGGGGCCTTGGCTGAAGCTTTCTTT. This codes for CASSLGQGALAEAFF.

Note on this clone: No conserved phenylalanine or tryptophan is present at the end of the CDR3, so a read error is the likely explanation. The rearrangement links TRBV27 to TRBJ2-7; TRBD2 might be the D (5 bases). Germline CDR1 MNHEY, CDR2 SMNVEV (reference sequence). The CDR3 has 15 amino acids. V was clipped by 6 bases and J by 0 bases, with 15 bases between them. CDR3 bases: TGTGCCAGCAGCACTAGGGATCGTTACTCCTACGAGCAGTACCTC. Translated, it gives CASSTRDRYSYEQYL.

This rearrangement joins TRBV18 to TRBJ2-7, with TRBD1 matching 7 bases. V lost 2 bases to trimming and J lost 6 bases; unmatched junction nucleotides: 7. Germline V gene data show CDR1 as KGHSH and CDR2 as LQKENI. This CDR3 has 14 residues. This CDR3 is CASSPGIGGAEQYF. In nucleotides, the CDR3 is TGTGCCAGCTCACCAGGGATAGGGGGCGCCGAGCAGTACTTC.

This sequence joins TRBV11-1 and TRBJ2-6, with unresolved D. Per the germline V gene, CDR1 is SGHAT and CDR2 is FQDESV (reference sequence). V lost 0 bases and J lost 0, with 9 bases in between. This CDR3 is 17 amino acids long. CDR3 region: CASSLAAAYSGANVLTF. Here the CDR3 DNA reads TGTGCCAGCAGCTTAGCGGCCGCCTACTCTGGGGCCAACGTCCTGACTTTC.

This clone occurred once. V and J are TRBV9 and TRBJ2-7; D not certain. V gave up 3 bases and J gave up 2 bases, with 12 bases separating them. The CDR3 length is 14 residues. Germline CDR1 is SGDLS and CDR2 is YYNGEE. In nucleotides, the CDR3 is TGTGCCAGCAGCGCCGACACCGGACCCTACGAGCAGTACTTC. Amino acid sequence: CASSADTGPYEQYF.

This chain joins TRBV4-2 and TRBJ1-2; a weak D match, TRBD1 (6 bases). Trimming stripped 2 bases from V and 8 bases from J, with 12 bases between. This CDR3 is 13 amino acids long. Germline assignment: CDR1 LGHNA and CDR2 YNFKEQ. The CDR3 reads CASSQSQGLGYTF. The CDR3 region has the DNA TGTGCCAGCAGCCAAAGCCAGGGGTTAGGCTACACCTTC.

V gene TRBV5-8 combines with J gene TRBJ1-6; possible D gene TRBD1, 6 bases. There are 15 residues in the CDR3. V was shortened by 1 base and J by 7 bases, with 12 bases between the two germline ends. Germline lookup yields CDR1 SGHTS and CDR2 YDEGEE. CDR3 in DNA: TGTGCCAGCAGCTTGCTACAGGGAGGCAATTCACCCCTCCACTTT. Its protein product is CASSLLQGGNSPLHF.

This clone has just a few counts. The chain has TRBV6-1 and TRBJ2-1; 9 bases line up with TRBD2. The CDR3 contains 15 residues. The V gene end was trimmed by 7 bases and the J gene end by 4 bases; junction bases not matched to a gene: 8. Per the germline V gene, CDR1 is MNHNS and CDR2 is SASEGT. Written as DNA, the CDR3 is TGTGCCAGCATCCTAAGCGGGGGGTCGTACAATGAGCAGTTCTTC. Translation gives CASILSGGSYNEQFF.

The rearrangement joins TRBV29-1 to TRBJ2-3, with no clear D. The CDR3 extends over 14 amino acids. In germline, CDR1 is SQVTM, CDR2 ANQGSEA. Trimming pared 5 bases from V and 1 base from J, leaving 13 bases between. CDR3 protein: CSVRPLGGTDTQYF. CDR3 in DNA: TGCAGCGTTCGACCTTTAGGTGGCACAGATACGCAGTATTTT.